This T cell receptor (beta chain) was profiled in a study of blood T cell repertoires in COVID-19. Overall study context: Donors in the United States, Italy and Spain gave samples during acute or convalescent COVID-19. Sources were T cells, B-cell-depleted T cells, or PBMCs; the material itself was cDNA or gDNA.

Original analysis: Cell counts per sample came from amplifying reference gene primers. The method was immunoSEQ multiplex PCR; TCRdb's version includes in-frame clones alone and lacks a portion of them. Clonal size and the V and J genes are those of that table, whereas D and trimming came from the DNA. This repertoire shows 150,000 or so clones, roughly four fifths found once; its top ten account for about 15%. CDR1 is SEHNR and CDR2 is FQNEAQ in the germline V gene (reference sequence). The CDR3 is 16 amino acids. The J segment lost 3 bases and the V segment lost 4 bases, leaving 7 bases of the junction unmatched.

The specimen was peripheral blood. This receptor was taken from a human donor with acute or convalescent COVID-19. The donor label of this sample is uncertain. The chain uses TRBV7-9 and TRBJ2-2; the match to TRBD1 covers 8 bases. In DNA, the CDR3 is TGTGCCAGCAGCTCCCCTCAGGGGGCCTACACCGGGGAGCTGTTTTTT. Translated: CASSSPQGAYTGELFF.